This record concerns one TCR beta chain sequence. Its specificity is unknown. A single record per CDR3 protein comes from TCRdb applying MiXCR to the 5' RACE reads. The data show about 90,000 distinct CDR3 sequences, roughly 27% seen once. Trimming took 0 bases from V and 6 from J, leaving 12 bases between them. CDR1 SGHRS and CDR2 YFSETQ come from the germline V gene. The CDR3 covers 15 residues. The data stem from a study of CD8 T cells in ankylosing spondylitis. General study points: Significantly higher representation of disease-linked clones was reported for matched ankylosing spondylitis synovial fluid. Blood of patients with ankylosing spondylitis appeared to be characterized by a TCR beta motif of about eight highly homologous variants.

The sample comprised blood, either unsorted or a sorted T cell fraction (not recorded which). The sequence was collected from a male donor with ankylosing spondylitis or in good health (not recorded which). This chain links TRBV5-1 with TRBJ2-2, with no clear D. CDR3 bases: TGCGCCAGCAGCTTGGGTCTCAGGTCAGCCGGGGAGCTGTTTTTT. Translating it yields CASSLGLRSAGELFF.